One sample yielded the 11 T cell receptor beta chains listed below, sequenced in a study of CD8 T cells in ankylosing spondylitis. MiXCR, run by TCRdb on the 5' RACE reads, gives a single entry per CDR3 protein. The table has approximately 220,000 distinct CDR3 sequences, 10% seen once. Sample: blood, either unsorted or a sorted T cell fraction (not recorded which). All receptors derive from a male donor with ankylosing spondylitis or in good health (not recorded which).

This clonotype has at least ten counts. The chain carries TRBV12-3 or TRBV12-4 and TRBJ2-6; D not resolved. The CDR3 runs 14 residues. The V and J ends lost 3 bases and 2 bases respectively, with 5 bases between them. The DNA of the CDR3 is TGTGCCAGCAGTTTCCGGGCTGGGGCCAACGTCCTGACTTTC. Its protein product is CASSFRAGANVLTF.

This clonotype was detected many times. This rearrangement joins TRBV20-1 to TRBJ2-2, with TRBD2 matching over 13 bases. The CDR3 has 15 amino acids. The V and J ends lost 2 bases and 9 bases, in that order; junction bases with no gene match: 6. Per germline, CDR1 DFQATT and CDR2 SNEGSKA (reference sequence). The CDR3 loop is CSARLGTSGDRELFF. In DNA form, the CDR3 reads TGCAGTGCTAGACTCGGGACTAGCGGGGACAGGGAGCTGTTTTTT.

This clonotype was seen many times. The V and J genes are TRBV5-1 and TRBJ2-2, with D unclear. The CDR3 runs to 15 residues. CDR1 is SGHRS and CDR2 is YFSETQ in the germline V gene. Between the trimmed V and J ends, which lost 0 bases and 2 bases, there was a span of 8 bases. The CDR3 nucleotides read TGCGCCAGCAGCTTGGCCGGTCAAAACACCGGGGAGCTGTTTTTT. Translation: CASSLAGQNTGELFF.

The chain carries TRBV9 and TRBJ1-3; 8 nucleotides match TRBD1. The CDR3 runs 16 residues. CDR1 and CDR2 (germline): SGDLS, YYNGEE. Germline trimming cut 0 bases from V and 0 bases from J; bases unmatched to any gene: 2. This chain's CDR3 is CASSVGQGISGNTIYF. The CDR3 coding sequence is TGTGCCAGCAGCGTAGGACAGGGGATCTCTGGAAACACCATATATTTT. Full variable domain (missing parts from reference TRBV9 and TRBJ1-3): DSGVTQTPKHLITATGQRVTLRCSPRSGDLSVYWYQQSLDQGLQFLIQYYNGEERAKGNILERFSAQQFPDLHSELNLSSLELGDSALYFCASSVGQGISGNTIYFGEGSWLTVV.

This chain links TRBV19 with TRBJ2-7, with TRBD1 as a possible D gene (5 bases). Germline assignment: CDR1 LNHDA and CDR2 SQIVND (reference sequence). The CDR3 has 17 residues. Trimming left V 6 bases short and J 3 bases short, with 24 bases between. CDR3: CASRRSSGPGHIYEQYF. In DNA, the CDR3 is TGTGCCAGTAGAAGATCTTCTGGTCCAGGACACATCTACGAGCAGTACTTC.

At least ten counts were recorded for this clonotype. The rearrangement joins TRBV20-1 to TRBJ1-5; the match to TRBD1 covers 7 bases. The V segment lost 2 bases and the J segment 4 bases; nucleotides outside the gene matches: 14. The CDR3 is 17 amino acids. The V gene's germline CDR1 is DFQATT and CDR2 SNEGSKA (reference sequence). The CDR3 DNA reads as TGCAGTGCTAGAAAAACAAGGACAGGTCAACTTAATCAGCCCCAGCATTTT. This gives the protein CSARKTRTGQLNQPQHF.

This clonotype was counted many times. The chain recombines TRBV28 with TRBJ2-2; TRBD2 matches 9 bases. Per the germline V gene, CDR1 is MDHEN and CDR2 is SYDVKM. This CDR3 region has 14 residues. The trim removed 6 bases at V and 4 bases at J, leaving 3 bases unmatched. The CDR3 DNA follows: TGTGCCAGCAGAAGAGCGGGGGGCACCGGGGAGCTGTTTTTT. This codes for CASRRAGGTGELFF.

This rearrangement joins TRBV5-5 to TRBJ2-5, with 9 nucleotides matching TRBD2. CDR1 is SGHKS and CDR2 is YYEKEE in the germline V gene (reference sequence). The V segment lost 0 bases and the J segment 0 bases; nucleotides outside the gene matches: 9. The CDR3 length is 18 residues. CDR3 loop: CASSLVGGGAPYQETQYF. DNA for the CDR3: TGTGCCAGCAGCTTGGTCGGCGGGGGGGCCCCGTACCAAGAGACCCAGTACTTC.

This clonotype was picked up many times. This chain connects TRBV12-3 or TRBV12-4 to TRBJ2-1; 8 positions match TRBD1. V was pared by 4 bases and J by 9 bases, with 11 bases of the junction left unmatched. There are 15 residues in the CDR3. The CDR3 region is CASSSGQGEMSEQFF. CDR3 nucleotides: TGTGCCAGCAGTTCCGGACAGGGAGAAATGAGTGAGCAGTTCTTC.

The J gene is TRBJ2-1, the V gene TRBV19; 7 nucleotides line up with TRBD2. J lost 7 bases, V lost 6 bases, and 3 bases had no gene match. The CDR3 is 12 residues long. CDR1 and CDR2 from the germline V gene are LNHDA and SQIVND (reference sequence). The CDR3: CASRFGGNEQFF. The CDR3 DNA reads as TGTGCCAGTAGATTCGGGGGGAATGAGCAGTTCTTC.

CDR3 region: CASSPGFEETQYF. In DNA, the CDR3 is TGCGCCAGCTCTCCGGGGTTCGAAGAGACCCAGTACTTC. The rearrangement uses TRBV5-1 and TRBJ2-5, with TRBD2 as a possible D gene (5 bases). Trimming left V 7 bases short and J 3 bases short, with 13 bases between. Germline assignment: CDR1 SGHRS and CDR2 YFSETQ. This CDR3 is built from 13 residues.